The T cell receptor (beta chain) under discussion was sequenced for a study of T-cell memory formation after mild COVID-19. Study-level points and caveats: Memory sampled before infection contained some responding clones, suggesting cross-reactive memory joined.

TCRdb re-derived calls from the 5' RACE reads in MiXCR, one entry per CDR3 protein. The sample lists about 62,000 distinct CDR3 sequences, about a tenth occurring once. Germline CDR1 reads GTSNPN; CDR2 reads SVGIG (reference sequence). The V gene end was trimmed by 2 bases and the J gene end by 2 bases; junction bases not matched to a gene: 6. The CDR3 runs to 15 residues. As regards this clonotype: Its antigen is unidentified.

This clonotype was sampled from a young man who had mild COVID-19 (a few samples of this study predate the infection). Cell type and time point are not known. This chain links TRBV30 with TRBJ1-3; 7 bases are a match to TRBD1. Sequences were obtained from PBMCs or a T cell subset sorted from them (not recorded which). Written as DNA, the CDR3 is TGTGCCTGGAGTTCTAAGGGGGCTGCTGGAAACACCATATATTTT. Residues: CAWSSKGAAGNTIYF. Variable domain in full (rest from reference TRBV30 and TRBJ1-3): SQTIHQWPATLVQPVGSPLSLECTVEGTSNPNLYWYRQAAGRGLQLLFYSVGIGQISSEVPQNLSASRPQDRQFILSSKKLLLSDSGFYLCAWSSKGAAGNTIYFGEGSWLTVV.